This TCR beta chain was recovered during a study of T cell responses to AZD1222 COVID-19 vaccine listed by TCRdb under 2021. In terms of the full investigation: AZD1222 recipients with second doses at about 4 weeks or about 12 weeks were pooled, because spike-specific TCR depth and breadth did not differ between schedules. A total of 230 to 250 trial participants underwent TCR sequencing, of whom some 210 received two doses of AZD1222 and some 25 received two doses of the MenACWY control vaccine. Enrollment into the trials was organized by age into subgroups of 18-55, 56-69 and 70-plus years, and those subgroups contained roughly 140, 27 and 60 TCR-sequenced participants, respectively.

With regard to this clone: There is no known antigen for this receptor. No base qualities exist here, and no much larger clone lies one base off it.

V is cut by 8 bases and J by 3 bases, and the space between the germline ends is 17 bases. As encoded in the germline V gene, CDR1 is SGHTS while CDR2 is YDEGEE. The CDR3 spans 14 residues, from the cysteine through the phenylalanine. The read is trimmed to its CDR3 DNA, 42 bases read in frame from base 1. The time point tag for this specimen amounts to: baseline before first vaccination. Vaccinee samples were obtained from the UK trials COV001 and COV002, which included a single-blind randomized controlled phase 2/3 trial of AZD1222 (ChAdOx1 nCoV-19) in healthy adults. Trial participant PBMC samples were collected at day 0 and day 28 after the second dose for TCRbeta chain sequencing. Results and caveats for the whole study, not just this receptor: CD4 TCRs associated with the vaccine covered the entire spike protein, and the dominant responses were in regions 160-218 and 743-854. The 56-69-year group was small, and its depth increase did not reach significance, likely because of low power. Conclusions about previously exposed vaccinees were limited because only five to seven AZD1222 recipients were SARS-CoV-2 seropositive at baseline. Reportedly, close to half of the unique spike-specific TCRs recognized epitopes lying outside the regions that are mutated in the B.1.351 and B.1.1.7 variants. No day 14 peak-response samples were available, so repertoires were characterized only after the peak T cell response. Spike-specific TCR breadth and depth rose significantly after two AZD1222 doses compared with day 0 and with MenACWY recipients. Participants were mostly white British and included more females than males, and it was suggested by the authors that clonal diversity may have been underestimated.

The CDR3 regions of human TCRbeta chains were analyzed by immunosequencing. The study's processing was this. TCRs in the repertoires were matched against a reference library of SARS-CoV-2-specific TCRs that had been generated with the MIRA antigen-specificity platform. Breadth was defined as the fraction of unique TCRs that were SARS-CoV-2-associated, and depth was defined as the fraction of total T cells that were SARS-CoV-2-associated. Each spike-specific TCR was assigned to its reactive spike region and to a CD4 or CD8 class using the MIRA data. Log10-transformed breadth and depth values were compared by one-way ANOVA with Sidak's multiple comparisons tests. TCRdb's version of the immuneACCESS table is confined to in-frame rearrangements and falls short of the full clone set. An unresolved V gene accounts for under half of the shortfall where checked; the remainder is of unknown origin. The V and J calls and the clone size are those of that table, but D and trimming were determined from the DNA. The sample has tens of thousands of clones on record, roughly nine tenths of them singletons. The leading ten clones occupy approximately 30% of the sample.

This receptor was obtained from an adult in good health. The source was peripheral blood, collected on day 0 of AZD1222 vaccination. The chain joins TRBV5-8 to TRBJ2-5; the D gene may be TRBD1 or TRBD2, since each aligns over 5 bases. CDR3 loop: CASAQGEAKETQYF. The nucleotide sequence is TGTGCCAGTGCTCAGGGAGAGGCAAAAGAGACCCAGTACTTC.